Presented here are 5 T cell receptor beta chains from one specimen sequenced in a study of blood T cells in healthy people across ages. Together with a sample-barcoded 5' primer, a J-beta primer mix was included in a second PCR lasting roughly 6 to 12 cycles. TCRdb reprocessed the 5' RACE reads with MiXCR, giving one entry per CDR3 protein. The table includes fewer than 900,000 distinct CDR3 sequences, roughly 43% detected once. The specimen was blood. These receptor sequences come from an older woman in good health.

CDR3 residues: CSSDGTGGYNEQYF. The CDR3 DNA sequence: TGCAGCTCCGACGGGACAGGAGGCTACAATGAGCAGTACTTC. The chain has TRBV29-1 and TRBJ2-5; 8 nucleotides match TRBD1. CDR1 is SQVTM and CDR2 is ANQGSEA in the germline V gene. V shed 8 bases, J shed 11 bases, and the junction held 19 bases outside the gene matches. CDR3 size: 14 residues.

The rearrangement links TRBV5-1 to TRBJ1-5; D uncertain. The germline V and J ends were trimmed by 4 bases and 3 bases, with 8 bases remaining between them. CDR1 is SGHRS and CDR2 is YFSETQ in the germline V gene. The CDR3 length is 13 residues. The CDR3 reads CASSPAPNQPQHF. In nucleotides, the CDR3 is TGCGCCAGCAGCCCGGCCCCCAATCAGCCCCAGCATTTT.

This clonotype was counted a few times. The chain employs TRBV7-2 and TRBJ2-7; 9 bases are shared with TRBD2. Germline CDR1 and CDR2: SGHTA and FQGNSA. The junction had 6 bases not matched to a gene; V was cut back by 2 bases and J by 4 bases. The CDR3 consists of 15 residues. CDR3 amino acids: CASSLTGTSRYEQYF. As DNA, the CDR3 is TGTGCCAGCAGCTTAACCGGGACTAGCAGATACGAGCAGTACTTC.

The V call is TRBV20-1, the J call TRBJ2-3; 9 bases align to TRBD2. Looked up from germline, CDR1 is DFQATT and CDR2 is SNEGSKA (reference sequence). The length of the CDR3 is 15 residues. Losses at the gene ends were 5 bases for V and 4 bases for J; bases not matched to a gene: 10. The CDR3 DNA follows: TGCAGTGCTGACTTTGCGCGGGAGGGATCAGATACGCAGTATTTT. This gives the protein CSADFAREGSDTQYF.

The chain has TRBV18 and TRBJ2-7, with 7 positions matching TRBD1. Trimming at V came to 3 bases and at J to 7 bases, leaving 3 bases not matched to a gene. The CDR3 is 12 residues long. Germline V CDR1 and CDR2: KGHSH, LQKENI. This chain's CDR3 is CASSPDREEQYF. The CDR3 DNA is TGTGCCAGCTCACCCGACAGGGAGGAGCAGTACTTC.